This T cell receptor (beta chain) comes out of a study of blood T cell repertoires in COVID-19. Sequenced by immunoSEQ multiplex PCR; TCRdb stores in-frame clones only, minus some. Of fewer than 650,000 clones in the sample, roughly nine tenths are singletons; the top ten hold 7.8%. Germline assignment: CDR1 SNHLY and CDR2 FYNNEI. Losses at the gene ends were 0 bases for V and 5 bases for J; bases not matched to a gene: 7. The CDR3 is 16 residues long. The chain is built from TRBV2 and TRBJ2-5; 9 bases agree with TRBD2. Sequencing was performed on peripheral blood. This clonotype was sampled from a woman in her forties or fifties with COVID-19, enrolled during active disease. The chain's CDR3 is CASSEAIAGGRETQYF. The CDR3, as DNA: TGTGCCAGCAGTGAAGCGATTGCGGGGGGGCGGGAGACCCAGTACTTC.